This T cell receptor beta chain was sequenced in a study of identical twins. Whole-study findings and limits: Models underpredicted monozygotic twin sharing of out-of-frame TCR alpha.

All donors were healthy, and all were Caucasian. Only a few counts were recorded for this clonotype. What it binds is unknown. After template switching added a universal primer site, the resulting cDNA carried unique molecular identifiers. A single record per CDR3 protein comes from TCRdb applying MiXCR to the 5' RACE reads. The profile shows roughly 1,500,000 distinct CDR3 sequences, about 30% of them singletons. Looked up from germline, CDR1 is LGHNA and CDR2 is YNFKEQ. With 0 bases removed from V and 0 bases from J, the gap between germline ends came to 21 bases. The CDR3 runs 20 residues. The source of this sequence is a newborn girl in good health. What was sequenced was cord blood. The chain links TRBV4-2 to TRBJ2-1; either TRBD1 or TRBD2 may fit D (5 bases each). CDR3 coding DNA: TGTGCCAGCAGCCAAGATTGGGACCCCGCTTCCTCGTTCTCCTACAATGAGCAGTTCTTC. It encodes CASSQDWDPASSFSYNEQFF.